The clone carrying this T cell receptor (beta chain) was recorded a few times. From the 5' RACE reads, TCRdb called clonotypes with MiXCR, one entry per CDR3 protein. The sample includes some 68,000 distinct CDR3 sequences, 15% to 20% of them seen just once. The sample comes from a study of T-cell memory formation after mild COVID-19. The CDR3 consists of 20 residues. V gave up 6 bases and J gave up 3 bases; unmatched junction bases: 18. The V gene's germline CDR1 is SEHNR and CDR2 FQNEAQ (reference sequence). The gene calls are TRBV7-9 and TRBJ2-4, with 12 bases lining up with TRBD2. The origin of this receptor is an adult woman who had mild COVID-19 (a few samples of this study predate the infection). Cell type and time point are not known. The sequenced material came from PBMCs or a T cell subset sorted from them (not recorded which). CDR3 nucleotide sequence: TGTGCCAGCAGACTCTCAGACCCCCTAGCGGGAGGGCCTGGCAAAAACATTCAGTACTTC. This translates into CASRLSDPLAGGPGKNIQYF.